Listed below are T cell receptor beta chains from one sample, sequenced in a study of CD8+CD57+ T cells in acquired aplastic anemia. TCRdb reprocessed the reads via MiXCR and lists one record per CDR3 protein. Among roughly 200,000 distinct CDR3 sequences listed, less than 75% were seen once. Source material: sorted CD4+, CD8+, or CD8+CD57+ T cells (not recorded which) from PBMCs. The source of these receptors is a human donor with aplastic anemia. Both conserved end residues are trimmed from each CDR3. Clone size is stated in some rows and not others, as once, few, many or a class when expanded.

>TRBV2|once|TRBJ1-4
ASGRAESFEKLF
>TRBV20-1|.|TRBJ2-1
SVHPTQRGDYNEQF
>TRBV5-1|.|TRBJ2-1
ASSLVSAGVREQF
>TRBV20-1|few|TRBJ2-1
SARRTAASNEQF
>TRBV20-1|once|TRBJ2-3
SARDPGCTQY
>TRBV24-1|.|TRBJ1-1
ATSGRASPEAF
>TRBV9|.|TRBJ2-3
ASSGGTSGTQY
>TRBV15|.|TRBJ2-5
ATSRDKGETQY
>TRBV19|.|TRBJ1-2
ASSITGYGYT
>TRBV19|.|TRBJ1-1
ASSIDRAFTEAF
>TRBV15|few|TRBJ1-1
ATSRDQVAIEAF
>TRBV6-5|.|TRBJ1-1
ASTRQNTEAF
>TRBV29-1|few|TRBJ2-5
SVDGYLRTQY